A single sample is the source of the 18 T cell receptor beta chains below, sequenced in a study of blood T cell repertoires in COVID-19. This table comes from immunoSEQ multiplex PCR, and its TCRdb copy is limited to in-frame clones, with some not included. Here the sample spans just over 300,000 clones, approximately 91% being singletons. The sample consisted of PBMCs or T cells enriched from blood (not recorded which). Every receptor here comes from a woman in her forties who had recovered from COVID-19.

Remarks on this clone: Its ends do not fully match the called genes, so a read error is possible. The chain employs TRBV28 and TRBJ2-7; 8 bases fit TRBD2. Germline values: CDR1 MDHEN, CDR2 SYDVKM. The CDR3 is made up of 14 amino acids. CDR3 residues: CASSLGNSGGPGDF. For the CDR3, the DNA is TGTGCCAGCAGTTTAGGGAACAGCGGGGGCCCCGGGGACTTC.

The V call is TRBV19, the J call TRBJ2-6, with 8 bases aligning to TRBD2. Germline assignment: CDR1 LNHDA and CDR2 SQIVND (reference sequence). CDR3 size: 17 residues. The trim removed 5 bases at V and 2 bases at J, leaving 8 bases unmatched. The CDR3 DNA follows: TGTGCCAGTAGTGAGCCCTCGGGAGGGACTGGGGCCAACGTCCTGACTTTC. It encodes CASSEPSGGTGANVLTF. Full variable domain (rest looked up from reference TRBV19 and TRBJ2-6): DGGITQSPKYLFRKEGQNVTLSCEQNLNHDAMYWYRQDPGQGLRLIYYSQIVNDFQKGDIAEGYSVSREKKESFPLTVTSAQKNPTAFYLCASSEPSGGTGANVLTFGAGSRLTVL.

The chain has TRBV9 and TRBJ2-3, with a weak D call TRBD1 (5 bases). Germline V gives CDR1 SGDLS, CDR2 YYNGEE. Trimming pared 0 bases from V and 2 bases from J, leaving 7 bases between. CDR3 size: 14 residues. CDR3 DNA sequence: TGTGCCAGCAGCGTAGGACAGACCACAGATACGCAGTATTTT. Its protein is CASSVGQTTDTQYF.

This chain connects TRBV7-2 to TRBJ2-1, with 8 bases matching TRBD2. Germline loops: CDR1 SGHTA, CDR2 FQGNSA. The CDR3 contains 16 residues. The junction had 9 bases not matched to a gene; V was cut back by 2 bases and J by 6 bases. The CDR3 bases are TGTGCCAGCAGCTTAACCCTGGCGGGGGGTGCCAATGAGCAGTTCTTC. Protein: CASSLTLAGGANEQFF.

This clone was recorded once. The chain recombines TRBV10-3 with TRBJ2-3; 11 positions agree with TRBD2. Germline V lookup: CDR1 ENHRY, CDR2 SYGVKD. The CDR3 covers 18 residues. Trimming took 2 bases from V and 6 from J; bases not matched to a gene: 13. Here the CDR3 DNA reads TGTGCCATCAGTGAGCGCGGACTAGCGGGCGATCTAGGGGATACGCAGTATTTT. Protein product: CAISERGLAGDLGDTQYF.

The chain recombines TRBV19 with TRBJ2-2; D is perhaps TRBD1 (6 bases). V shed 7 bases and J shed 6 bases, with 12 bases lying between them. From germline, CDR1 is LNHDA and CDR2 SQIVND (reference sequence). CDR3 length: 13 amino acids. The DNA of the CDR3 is TGTGCCAGTACCTCGGACAGACCCGGGGAGCTGTTTTTT. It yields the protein CASTSDRPGELFF.

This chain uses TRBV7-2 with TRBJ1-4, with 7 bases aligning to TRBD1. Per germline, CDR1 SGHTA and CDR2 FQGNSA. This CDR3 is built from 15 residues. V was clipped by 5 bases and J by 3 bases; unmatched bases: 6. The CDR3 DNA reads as TGTGCCAGCAGCGACCCAGGGGGAGCTAATGAAAAACTGTTTTTT. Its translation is CASSDPGGANEKLFF.

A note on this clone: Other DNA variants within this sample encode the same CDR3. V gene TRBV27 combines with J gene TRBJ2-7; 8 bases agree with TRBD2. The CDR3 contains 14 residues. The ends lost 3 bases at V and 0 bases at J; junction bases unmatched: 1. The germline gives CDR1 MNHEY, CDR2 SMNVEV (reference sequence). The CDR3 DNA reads TGTGCCAGCAGTTTCGGGGGGGGCTCCTACGAGCAGTACTTC. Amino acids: CASSFGGGSYEQYF.

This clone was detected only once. CDR3 DNA: TGCAGTGCTAGAGGAACATACGAGCAGTACTTC. Protein: CSARGTYEQYF. The chain employs TRBV20-1 and TRBJ2-7; unclear D gene. This CDR3 region has 11 residues. Germline CDR1 and CDR2: DFQATT and SNEGSKA (reference sequence). V lost 1 base and J lost 4, with 5 bases in between.

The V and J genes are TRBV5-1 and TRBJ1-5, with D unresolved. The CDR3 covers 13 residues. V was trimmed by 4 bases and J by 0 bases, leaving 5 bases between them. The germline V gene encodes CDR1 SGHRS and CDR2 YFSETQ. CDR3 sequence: CASSPDSNQPQHF. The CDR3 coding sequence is TGCGCCAGCAGCCCAGATAGCAATCAGCCCCAGCATTTT.

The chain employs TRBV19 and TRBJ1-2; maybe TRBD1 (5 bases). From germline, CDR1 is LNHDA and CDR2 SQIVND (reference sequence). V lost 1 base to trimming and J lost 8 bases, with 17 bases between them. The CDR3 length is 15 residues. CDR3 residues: CASSIGSQGGRGYTF. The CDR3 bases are TGTGCCAGTAGTATAGGGAGCCAGGGTGGAAGGGGCTACACCTTC. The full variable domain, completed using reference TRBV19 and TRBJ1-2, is DGGITQSPKYLFRKEGQNVTLSCEQNLNHDAMYWYRQDPGQGLRLIYYSQIVNDFQKGDIAEGYSVSREKKESFPLTVTSAQKNPTAFYLCASSIGSQGGRGYTFGSGTRLTVV.

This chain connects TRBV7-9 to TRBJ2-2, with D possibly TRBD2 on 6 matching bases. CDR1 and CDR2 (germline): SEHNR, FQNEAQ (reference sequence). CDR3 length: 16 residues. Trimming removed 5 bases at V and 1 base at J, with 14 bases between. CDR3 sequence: CASSARDFWNTGELFF. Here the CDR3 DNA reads TGTGCCAGCAGCGCCCGGGACTTTTGGAACACCGGGGAGCTGTTTTTT.

The CDR3 loop reads CASSLATTSGEGFEQFF. In nucleotides, the CDR3 is TGTGCCAGCAGCTTAGCTACGACTAGCGGGGAAGGATTTGAGCAGTTCTTC. The chain couples TRBV7-2 to TRBJ2-1; TRBD2 agrees at 11 bases. V gave up 0 bases and J gave up 9 bases; unmatched junction bases: 10. Germline assignment: CDR1 SGHTA and CDR2 FQGNSA. The CDR3 contains 17 residues.

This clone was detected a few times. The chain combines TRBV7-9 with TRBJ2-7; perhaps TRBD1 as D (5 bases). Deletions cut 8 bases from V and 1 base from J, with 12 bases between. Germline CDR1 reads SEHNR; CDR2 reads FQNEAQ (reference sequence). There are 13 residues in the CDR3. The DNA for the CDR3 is TGTGCCAGCGTGTGGGCAGGGTCCTACGAGCAGTACTTC. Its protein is CASVWAGSYEQYF.

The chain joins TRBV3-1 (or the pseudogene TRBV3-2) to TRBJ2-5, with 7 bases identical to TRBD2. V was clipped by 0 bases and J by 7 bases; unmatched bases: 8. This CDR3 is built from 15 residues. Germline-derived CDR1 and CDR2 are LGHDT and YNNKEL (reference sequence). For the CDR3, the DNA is TGTGCCAGCAGCCAAGATGCGACTAGCAAGGCGACCCAGTACTTC. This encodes CASSQDATSKATQYF.

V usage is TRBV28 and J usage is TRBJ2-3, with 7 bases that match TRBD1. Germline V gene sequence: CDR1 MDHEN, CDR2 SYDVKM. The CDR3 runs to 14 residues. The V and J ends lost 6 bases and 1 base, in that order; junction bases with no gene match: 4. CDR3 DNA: TGTGCCAGCAGGACAGGGTTGGGCACAGATACGCAGTATTTT. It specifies CASRTGLGTDTQYF.

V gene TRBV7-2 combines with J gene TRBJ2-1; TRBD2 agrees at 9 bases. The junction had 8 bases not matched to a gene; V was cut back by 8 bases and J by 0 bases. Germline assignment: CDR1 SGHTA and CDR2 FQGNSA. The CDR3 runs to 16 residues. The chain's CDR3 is CASAPSGDSSYNEQFF. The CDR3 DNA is TGTGCCAGCGCACCTAGCGGGGATAGCTCCTACAATGAGCAGTTCTTC.

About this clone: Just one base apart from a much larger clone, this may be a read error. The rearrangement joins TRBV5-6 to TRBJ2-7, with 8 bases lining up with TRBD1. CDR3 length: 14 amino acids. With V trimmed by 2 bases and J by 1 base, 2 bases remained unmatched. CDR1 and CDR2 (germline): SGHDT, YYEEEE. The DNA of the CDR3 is TGTGCCAGCAGCTTTACAGGGGGGTCCTACGAGCAGTACTTC. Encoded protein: CASSFTGGSYEQYF.